Sequencing of this TCR beta chain was carried out in a study of cytomegalovirus exposure and HLA in healthy donors. Study background: The Caucasian-associated ancestry cluster held around 81% of a few hundred genotyped donors. Findings and caveats of the study: Later analysis revealed greater clonal expansion in HLA-associated TCR beta chains than in equally common others.

Healthy bone marrow donors supplied every sample. At the time of sampling, donors were nominally healthy, though unrecorded immune exposures were likely. The CDR3 runs to 14 residues. Germline V gene sequence: CDR1 SGDLS, CDR2 YYNGEE. V gave up 3 bases and J gave up 4 bases, with 11 bases separating them. With regard to this clone: Its antigen is unknown.

The study ran its PCR with 60 Vbeta and 13 Jbeta primers. TCRdb's table, derived via immunoSEQ multiplex PCR, lists solely in-frame clones and lacks some. The data contain fewer than 200,000 clones, 68% of them singletons. J is TRBJ1-3 and V is TRBV9; D perhaps matches TRBD1 (5 bases). The specimen was PBMCs. This TCR was recovered from a man aged 50-60 years in good health and CMV-seronegative. CDR3 sequence (DNA): TGTGCCAGCAGCGCGGGGGGTGGGGGAAACACCATATATTTT. This codes for CASSAGGGGNTIYF.